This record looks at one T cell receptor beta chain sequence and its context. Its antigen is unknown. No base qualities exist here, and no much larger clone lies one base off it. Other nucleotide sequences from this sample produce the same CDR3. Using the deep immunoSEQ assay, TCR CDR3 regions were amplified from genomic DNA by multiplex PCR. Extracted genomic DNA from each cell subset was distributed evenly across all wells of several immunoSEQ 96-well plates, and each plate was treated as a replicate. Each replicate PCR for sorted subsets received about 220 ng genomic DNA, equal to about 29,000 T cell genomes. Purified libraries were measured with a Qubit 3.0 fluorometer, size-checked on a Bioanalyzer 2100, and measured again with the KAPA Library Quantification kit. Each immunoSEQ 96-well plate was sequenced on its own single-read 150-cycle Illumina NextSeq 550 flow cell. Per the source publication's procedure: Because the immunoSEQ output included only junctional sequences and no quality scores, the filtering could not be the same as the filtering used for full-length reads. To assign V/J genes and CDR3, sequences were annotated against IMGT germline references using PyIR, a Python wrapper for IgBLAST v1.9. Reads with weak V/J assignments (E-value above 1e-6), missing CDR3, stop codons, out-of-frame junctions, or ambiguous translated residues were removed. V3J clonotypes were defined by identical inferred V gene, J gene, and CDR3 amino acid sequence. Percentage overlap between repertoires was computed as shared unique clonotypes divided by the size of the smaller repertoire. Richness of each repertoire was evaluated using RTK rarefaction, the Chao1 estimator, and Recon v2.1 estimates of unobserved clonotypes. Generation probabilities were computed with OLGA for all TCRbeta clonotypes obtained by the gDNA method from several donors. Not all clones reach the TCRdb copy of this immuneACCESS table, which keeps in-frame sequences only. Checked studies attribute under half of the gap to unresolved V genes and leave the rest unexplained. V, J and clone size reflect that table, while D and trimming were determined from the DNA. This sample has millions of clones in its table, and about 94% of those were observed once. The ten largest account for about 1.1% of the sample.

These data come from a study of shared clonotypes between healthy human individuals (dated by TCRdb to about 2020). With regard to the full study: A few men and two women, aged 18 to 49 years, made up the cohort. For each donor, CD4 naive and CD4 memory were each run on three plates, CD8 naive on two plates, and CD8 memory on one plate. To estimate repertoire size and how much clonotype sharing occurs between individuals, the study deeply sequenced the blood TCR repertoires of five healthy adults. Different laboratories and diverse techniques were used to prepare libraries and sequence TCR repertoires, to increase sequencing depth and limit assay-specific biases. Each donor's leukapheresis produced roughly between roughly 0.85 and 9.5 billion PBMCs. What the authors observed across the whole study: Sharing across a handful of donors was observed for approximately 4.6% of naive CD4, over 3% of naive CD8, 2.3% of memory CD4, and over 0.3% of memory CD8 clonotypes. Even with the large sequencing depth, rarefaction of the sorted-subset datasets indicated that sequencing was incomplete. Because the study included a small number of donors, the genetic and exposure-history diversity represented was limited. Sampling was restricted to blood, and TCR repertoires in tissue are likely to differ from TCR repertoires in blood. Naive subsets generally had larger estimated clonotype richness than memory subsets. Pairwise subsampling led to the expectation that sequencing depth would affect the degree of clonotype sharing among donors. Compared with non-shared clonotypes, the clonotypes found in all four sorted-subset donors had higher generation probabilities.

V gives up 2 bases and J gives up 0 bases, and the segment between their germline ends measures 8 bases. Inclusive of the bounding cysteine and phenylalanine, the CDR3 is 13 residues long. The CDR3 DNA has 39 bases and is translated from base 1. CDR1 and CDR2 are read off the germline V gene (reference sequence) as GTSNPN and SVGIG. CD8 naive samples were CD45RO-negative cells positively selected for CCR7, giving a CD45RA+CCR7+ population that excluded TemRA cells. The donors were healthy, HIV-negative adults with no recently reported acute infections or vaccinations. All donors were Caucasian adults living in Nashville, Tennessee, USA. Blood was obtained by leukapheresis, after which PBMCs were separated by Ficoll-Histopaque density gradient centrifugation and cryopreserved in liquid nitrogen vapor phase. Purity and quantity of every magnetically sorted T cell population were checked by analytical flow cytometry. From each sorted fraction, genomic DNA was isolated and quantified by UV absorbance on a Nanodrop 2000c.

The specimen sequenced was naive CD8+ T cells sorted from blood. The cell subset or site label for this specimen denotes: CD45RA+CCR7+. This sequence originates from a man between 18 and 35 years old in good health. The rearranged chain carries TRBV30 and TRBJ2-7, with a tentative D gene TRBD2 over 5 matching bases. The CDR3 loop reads CAWSFGSSYEQYF. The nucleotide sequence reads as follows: TGTGCCTGGAGTTTTGGGAGCTCCTACGAGCAGTACTTC.